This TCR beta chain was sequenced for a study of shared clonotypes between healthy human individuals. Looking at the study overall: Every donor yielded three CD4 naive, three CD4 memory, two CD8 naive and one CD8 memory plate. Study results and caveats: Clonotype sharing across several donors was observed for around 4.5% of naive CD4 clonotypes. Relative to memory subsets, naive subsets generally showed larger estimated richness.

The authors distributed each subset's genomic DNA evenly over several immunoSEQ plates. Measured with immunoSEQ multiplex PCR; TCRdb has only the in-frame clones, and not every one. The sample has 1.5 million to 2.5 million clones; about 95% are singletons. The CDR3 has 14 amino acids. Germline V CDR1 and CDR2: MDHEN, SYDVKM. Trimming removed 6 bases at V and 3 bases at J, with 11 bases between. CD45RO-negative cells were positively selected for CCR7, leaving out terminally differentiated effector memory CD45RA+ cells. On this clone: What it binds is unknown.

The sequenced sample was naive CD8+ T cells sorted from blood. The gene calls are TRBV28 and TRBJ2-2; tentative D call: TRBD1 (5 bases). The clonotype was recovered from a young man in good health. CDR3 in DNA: TGTGCCAGCAGCGGGCAGGGTGACACCGGGGAGCTGTTTTTT. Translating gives CASSGQGDTGELFF. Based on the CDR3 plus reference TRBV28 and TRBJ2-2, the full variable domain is DVKVTQSSRYLVKRTGEKVFLECVQDMDHENMFWYRQDPGLGLRLIYFSYDVKMKEKGDIPEGYSVSREKKERFSLILESASTNQTSMYLCASSGQGDTGELFFGEGSRLTVL.